The text below deals with one T cell receptor beta chain. The antigen remains unidentified. The sample originates from a study of memory CD4+ T cells and cytomegalovirus serostatus. Study information: Donors were healthy Belgian adults, under 10 CMV seropositive and fewer than 30 seronegative.

Single viable CD3+CD4+CD8-CD45RO+ cells were sorted as the memory CD4+ T cells. The germline CDR1 and CDR2 sequences are LGHNA and YSLEER. The V gene lost 0 bases and the J gene lost 2 bases, with 8 bases spanning the gap. The length of the CDR3 is 15 residues. Only in-frame clones appear in the TCRdb table, and some are missing; sequencing was by immunoSEQ multiplex PCR. The sample includes 55,000 to 80,000 clones, roughly 76% seen only once; the top ten take around 5%. Whole-study findings and limits: CD4+ memory repertoires contained about two fifths of the roughly 160 reported CMV TCRbeta sequences. The CMV-associated TCR signature appears largely within the CD4+ memory repertoire.

This clonotype was obtained from an adult in good health and CMV-seropositive. J is TRBJ2-4 and V is TRBV4-3; a possible D gene is TRBD2 (5 bases). The sequenced sample consisted of memory CD4+ T cells from blood. The chain's CDR3 is CASSQDAGSKNIQYF. CDR3 DNA: TGCGCCAGCAGCCAAGATGCGGGCTCCAAAAACATTCAGTACTTC.